This T cell receptor (beta chain) was obtained from a study of T-cell reconstitution after alpha-beta-depleted transplantation in children. A TCRbeta library incorporating unique molecular identifiers was prepared. TCRdb used MiXCR to reprocess the PCR reads, holding one entry per CDR3 protein. The sample carries about 900,000 distinct CDR3 sequences, roughly 29% recorded once. Regarding the study as a whole: Elevated TCRbeta diversity at day 60 was traced, in some patients, to surviving recipient T cells and thymic progenitors. T-cell numbers and diversity one year post-transplant derived largely from freshly generated T cells. There were reportedly several hundred expanded graft clones from which alpha-beta T cells came about two months after transplant.

Concerning this clonotype itself: As yet, its antigen is unknown.

This CDR3 contains 14 residues. V shed 6 bases and J 2 bases; nucleotides not matched to a gene: 8. Germline-derived CDR1 and CDR2 are DFQATT and SNEGSKA (reference sequence). The source material was PBMCs, mostly from graft donor cells, sampled 360 days after TCRalphabeta/CD19-depleted stem cell transplant. J is TRBJ1-2 and V is TRBV20-1; 8 positions match TRBD1. The receptor was derived from a boy under two years old who had a stem cell transplant for SCID, so the T cells may come from the graft donor. The CDR3 DNA reads TGCAGTGCCCGCCAGACAGGGGCGAACTATGGCTACACCTTC. Its protein product is CSARQTGANYGYTF.